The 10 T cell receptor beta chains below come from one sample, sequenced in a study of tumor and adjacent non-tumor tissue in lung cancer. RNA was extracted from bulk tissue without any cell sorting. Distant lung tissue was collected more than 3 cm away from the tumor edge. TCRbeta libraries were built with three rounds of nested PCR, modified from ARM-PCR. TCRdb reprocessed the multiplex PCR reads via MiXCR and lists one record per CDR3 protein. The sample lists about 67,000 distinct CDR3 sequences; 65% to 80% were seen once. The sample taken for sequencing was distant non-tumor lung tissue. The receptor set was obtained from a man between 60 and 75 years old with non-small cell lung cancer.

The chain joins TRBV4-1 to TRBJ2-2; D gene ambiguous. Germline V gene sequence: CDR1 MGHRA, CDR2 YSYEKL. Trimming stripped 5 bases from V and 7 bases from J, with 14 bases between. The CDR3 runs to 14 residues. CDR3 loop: CASSSDSLCGELFF. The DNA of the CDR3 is TGCGCCAGCAGCTCTGACTCCCTATGCGGGGAGCTGTTTTTT.

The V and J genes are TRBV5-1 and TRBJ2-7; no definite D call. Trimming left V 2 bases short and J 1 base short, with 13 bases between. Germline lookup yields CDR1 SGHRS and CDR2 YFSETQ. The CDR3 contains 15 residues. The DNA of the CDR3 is TGCGCCAGCAGCTTTGGCGCCTTAGGGTCCTACGAGCAGTACTTC. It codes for CASSFGALGSYEQYF. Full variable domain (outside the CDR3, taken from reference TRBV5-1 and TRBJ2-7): KAGVTQTPRYLIKTRGQQVTLSCSPISGHRSVSWYQQTPGQGLQFLFEYFSETQRNKGNFPGRFSGRQFSNSRSEMNVSTLELGDSALYLCASSFGALGSYEQYFGPGTRLTVT.

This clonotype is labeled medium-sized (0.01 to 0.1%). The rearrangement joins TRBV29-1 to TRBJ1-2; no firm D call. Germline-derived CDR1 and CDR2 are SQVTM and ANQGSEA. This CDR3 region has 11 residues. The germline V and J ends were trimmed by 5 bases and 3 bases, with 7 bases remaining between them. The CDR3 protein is CSVPVDYGYTF. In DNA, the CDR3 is TGCAGCGTTCCGGTGGACTATGGCTACACCTTC.

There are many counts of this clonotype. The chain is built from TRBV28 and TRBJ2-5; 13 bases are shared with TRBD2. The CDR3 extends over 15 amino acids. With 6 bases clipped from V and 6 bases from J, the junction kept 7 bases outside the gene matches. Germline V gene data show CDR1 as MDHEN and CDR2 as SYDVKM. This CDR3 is CASSGTSGTRKTQYF. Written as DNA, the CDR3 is TGTGCCAGCAGCGGGACTAGCGGGACTAGGAAGACCCAGTACTTC.

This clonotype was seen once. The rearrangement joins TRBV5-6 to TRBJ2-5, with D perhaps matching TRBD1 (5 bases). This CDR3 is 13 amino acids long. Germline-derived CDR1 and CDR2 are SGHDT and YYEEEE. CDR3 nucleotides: TGTATCAGCAGCCAGGACATCCAAGAGACCCAGTACTTC. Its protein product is CISSQDIQETQYF.

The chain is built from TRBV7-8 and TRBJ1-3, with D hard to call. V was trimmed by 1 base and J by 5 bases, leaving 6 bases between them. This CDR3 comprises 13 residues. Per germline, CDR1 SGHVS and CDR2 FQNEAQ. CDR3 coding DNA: TGTGCCAGCAGCTTAGTCCTGCGAAACACCATATATTTT. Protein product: CASSLVLRNTIYF.

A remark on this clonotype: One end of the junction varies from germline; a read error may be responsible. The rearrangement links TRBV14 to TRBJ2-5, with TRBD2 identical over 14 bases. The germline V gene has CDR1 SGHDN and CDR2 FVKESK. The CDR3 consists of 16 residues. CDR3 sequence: CVSRRWTSGRQETRYF. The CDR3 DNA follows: TGTGTCAGCAGGCGCTGGACTAGCGGGAGGCAAGAGACCCGGTACTTC.

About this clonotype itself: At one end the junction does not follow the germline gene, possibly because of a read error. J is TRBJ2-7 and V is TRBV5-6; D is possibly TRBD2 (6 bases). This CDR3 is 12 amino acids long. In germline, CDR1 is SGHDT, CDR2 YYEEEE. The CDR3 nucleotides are TGTGCCAGCATCGGCGGGATTTACGAGCAATACTTC. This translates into CASIGGIYEQYF.

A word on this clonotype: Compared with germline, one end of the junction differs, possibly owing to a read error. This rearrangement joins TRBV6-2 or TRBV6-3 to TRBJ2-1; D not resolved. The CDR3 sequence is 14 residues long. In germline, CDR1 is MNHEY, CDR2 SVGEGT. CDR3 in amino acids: CASRPDGLRNEHFF. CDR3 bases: TGTGCCAGCAGGCCGGATGGGCTTAGAAATGAGCATTTCTTC.

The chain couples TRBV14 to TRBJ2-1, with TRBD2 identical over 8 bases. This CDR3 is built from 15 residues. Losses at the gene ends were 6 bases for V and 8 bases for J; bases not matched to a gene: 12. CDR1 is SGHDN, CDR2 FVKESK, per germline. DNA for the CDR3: TGTGCCAGCAGTCCGGGACAAGCGGGAGTTGATGAGCAGTTCTTC. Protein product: CASSPGQAGVDEQFF.